The source of this TCR beta chain is a study of T cell responses to AZD1222 COVID-19 vaccine. Study-level findings and limits: Clonal diversity was possibly underestimated, and white British individuals and females predominated among donors.

TCRdb's copy holds only in-frame clones and misses some; the assay was immunoSEQ multiplex PCR. The sample has about 99,000 clones, about 85% seen once; the top ten hold about 2.9%. Per the germline V gene, CDR1 is ENHRY and CDR2 is SYGVKD. The CDR3 has 12 amino acids. The V end lost 6 bases, the J end lost 5 bases, and 10 bases lay between the germline ends. A note on this clone: Its target is not known.

This TCR came from an adult in good health. This chain connects TRBV10-3 to TRBJ1-1, with D perhaps matching TRBD1 (6 bases). The source material was peripheral blood, sampled on day 0 of AZD1222 vaccination. In DNA, the CDR3 is TGTGCCATCAGGGACAGCTTGACTGAAGCTTTCTTT. The encoded protein is CAIRDSLTEAFF.